Described below is a single T cell receptor beta chain sequence and its context. This specimen belongs to a study of T cell changes during pregnancy in multiple sclerosis. This table comes from immunoSEQ multiplex PCR, and its TCRdb copy is limited to in-frame clones, with some not included. Among 30,000 to 35,000 clones listed, roughly 90% were seen once. The CDR3 length is 17 residues. Germline CDR1 is PRHDT and CDR2 is FYEKMQ (reference sequence). The V segment lost 5 bases and the J segment 7 bases; nucleotides outside the gene matches: 16. V usage is TRBV13 and J usage is TRBJ2-1, with 8 bases identical to TRBD2. The sequence was collected from a female donor in good health, enrolled as a control in a pregnancy study. The sample here was CD4+ T cells from peripheral blood mononuclear cells, taken in the third trimester of pregnancy. In DNA, the CDR3 is TGTGCCAGCAGCCCCAATAGCGGGGAAGTGAGGTGGAATGAGCAGTTCTTC. Protein product: CASSPNSGEVRWNEQFF.